What follows are 8 T cell receptor beta chains derived from one specimen sequenced in a study of blood T cell repertoires in COVID-19. Some clones are missing from TCRdb's copy, which holds only in-frame ones; the method was immunoSEQ multiplex PCR. This sample yields roughly 130,000 clones, of which approximately 80% are seen a single time; about 9.9% belongs to the top ten. Sequencing input: peripheral blood. These TCRs come from a man aged 35-49 years with active or convalescent COVID-19.

The V call is TRBV27, the J call TRBJ1-5; 8 bases are a match to TRBD1. Trimming at V came to 7 bases and at J to 1 base, leaving 6 bases not matched to a gene. The length of the CDR3 is 15 residues. The germline CDR1 and CDR2 sequences are MNHEY and SMNVEV (reference sequence). This CDR3 is CASIKQGGSNQPQHF. CDR3 DNA sequence: TGTGCCAGCATCAAACAGGGGGGGAGCAATCAGCCCCAGCATTTT.

The V and J genes are TRBV2 and TRBJ2-7; 9 positions match TRBD2. The CDR3 spans 14 residues. J was trimmed by 4 bases and V by 8 bases; bases with no gene match: 9. Germline-derived CDR1 and CDR2 are SNHLY and FYNNEI. CDR3 coding DNA: TGTGCCAGCCGGGGGAGCGGGGGGAAGTACGAGCAGTACTTC. Translating it yields CASRGSGGKYEQYF.

V and J are TRBV6-5 and TRBJ2-3; TRBD2 matches 12 bases. J gave up 9 bases and V 4 bases, and 8 bases lay outside the gene matches. The CDR3 contains 15 residues. Germline CDR1 is MNHEY and CDR2 is SVGAGI. This CDR3 reads CASSSGLAGRGTQYF. CDR3 DNA sequence: TGTGCCAGCAGTTCCGGACTAGCGGGGAGGGGAACGCAGTATTTT.

This CDR3 is CASRAGGRVEQFF. Here the CDR3 DNA reads TGTGCCAGCAGAGCGGGGGGGCGGGTTGAGCAGTTCTTC. J is TRBJ2-1 and V is TRBV2; 10 nucleotides match TRBD2. Trimming removed 6 bases from V and 9 bases from J; junction bases left unmatched: 5. The CDR3 is made up of 13 amino acids. The germline CDR1 and CDR2 sequences are SNHLY and FYNNEI.

The rearrangement uses TRBV7-3 and TRBJ1-5, with 7 bases that match TRBD1. This CDR3 is 15 amino acids long. Germline CDR1 reads SGHTA; CDR2 reads FQGTGA. V shed 5 bases, J shed 3 bases, and the junction held 7 bases outside the gene matches. The CDR3 nucleotides read TGTGCCAGCAGCGACCGGGACAGTTTCAATCAGCCCCAGCATTTT. Translated, it gives CASSDRDSFNQPQHF.

The V and J genes are TRBV11-2 and TRBJ2-7; the match to TRBD2 covers 11 bases. Germline V gives CDR1 SGHAT, CDR2 FQNNGV. The CDR3 runs 14 residues. Losses at the gene ends were 5 bases for V and 4 bases for J; bases not matched to a gene: 4. The CDR3 coding sequence is TGTGCCAGCAGCAGACTAGCGGGGAATTACGAGCAGTACTTC. It codes for CASSRLAGNYEQYF.

Comment on this clone: This sample also contains other DNA sequences that code for the same CDR3. The V and J genes are TRBV12-3 or TRBV12-4 and TRBJ1-3; D is uncertain. The CDR3 totals 13 residues. V gave up 5 bases and J gave up 0 bases, with 5 bases separating them. CDR3 nucleotides: TGTGCCAGCAGTCGGGGCTCTGGAAACACCATATATTTT. Its translation is CASSRGSGNTIYF.

V and J are TRBV5-1 and TRBJ2-1; the match to TRBD1 covers 7 bases. The CDR3 has 14 amino acids. Germline V gene lookup returns CDR1 SGHRS and CDR2 YFSETQ. V lost 4 bases and J lost 6; bases outside the gene matches: 7. The CDR3 reads CASSTRPGGNEQFF. CDR3 coding DNA: TGCGCCAGCAGCACCCGACCAGGGGGCAATGAGCAGTTCTTC.